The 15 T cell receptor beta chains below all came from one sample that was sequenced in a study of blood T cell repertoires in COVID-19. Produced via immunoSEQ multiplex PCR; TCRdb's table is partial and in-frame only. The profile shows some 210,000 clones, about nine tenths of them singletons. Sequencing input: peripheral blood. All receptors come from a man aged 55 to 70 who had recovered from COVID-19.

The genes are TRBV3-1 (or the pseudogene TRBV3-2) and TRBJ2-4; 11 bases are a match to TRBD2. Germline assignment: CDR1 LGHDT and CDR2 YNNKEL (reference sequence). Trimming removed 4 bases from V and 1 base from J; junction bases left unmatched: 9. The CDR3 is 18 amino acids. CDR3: CASSPLAGGRGAKNIQYF. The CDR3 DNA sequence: TGTGCCAGCAGCCCCTTAGCGGGAGGGCGAGGGGCCAAAAACATTCAGTACTTC.

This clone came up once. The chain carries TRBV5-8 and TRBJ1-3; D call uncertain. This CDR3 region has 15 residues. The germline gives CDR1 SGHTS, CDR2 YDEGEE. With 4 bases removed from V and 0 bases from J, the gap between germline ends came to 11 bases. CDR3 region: CASSPGLVSGNTIYF. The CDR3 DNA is TGTGCCAGCAGCCCCGGACTCGTCTCTGGAAACACCATATATTTT.

The CDR3 DNA is TGTGCCAGCAGTGAAATCACAGGGGTCACCGGGGAGCTGTTTTTT. Translation: CASSEITGVTGELFF. The chain combines TRBV6-1 with TRBJ2-2; 7 bases are a match to TRBD1. The germline V gene encodes CDR1 MNHNS and CDR2 SASEGT. This CDR3 is built from 15 residues. The J segment lost 4 bases and the V segment lost 2 bases, leaving 4 bases of the junction unmatched.

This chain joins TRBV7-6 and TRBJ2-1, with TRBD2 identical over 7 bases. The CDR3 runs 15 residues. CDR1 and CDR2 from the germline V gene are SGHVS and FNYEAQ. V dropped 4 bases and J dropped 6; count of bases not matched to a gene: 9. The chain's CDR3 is CASSSKPTSVNEQFF. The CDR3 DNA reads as TGTGCCAGCAGCTCTAAGCCAACTAGCGTCAATGAGCAGTTCTTC.

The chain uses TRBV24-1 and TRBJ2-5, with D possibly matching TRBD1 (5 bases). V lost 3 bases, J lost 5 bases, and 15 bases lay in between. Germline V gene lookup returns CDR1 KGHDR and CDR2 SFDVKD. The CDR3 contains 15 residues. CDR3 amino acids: CATSDTQANLETQYF. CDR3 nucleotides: TGTGCCACCAGTGATACACAGGCAAACCTGGAGACCCAGTACTTC.

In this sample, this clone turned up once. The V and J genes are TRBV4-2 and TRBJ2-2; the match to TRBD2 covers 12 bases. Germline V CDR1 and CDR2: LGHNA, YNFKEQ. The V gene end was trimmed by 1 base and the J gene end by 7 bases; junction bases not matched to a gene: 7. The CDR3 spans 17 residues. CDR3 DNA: TGTGCCAGCAGCCAAGGCCCTAGCGGGAGGGCCGACGGGGAGCTGTTTTTT. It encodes CASSQGPSGRADGELFF.

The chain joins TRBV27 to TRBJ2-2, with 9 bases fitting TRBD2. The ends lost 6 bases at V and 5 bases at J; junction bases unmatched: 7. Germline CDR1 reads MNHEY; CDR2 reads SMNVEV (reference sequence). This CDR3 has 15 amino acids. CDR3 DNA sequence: TGTGCCAGCAGGACCATAGCGGGGGAAACCGGGGAGCTGTTTTTT. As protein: CASRTIAGETGELFF.

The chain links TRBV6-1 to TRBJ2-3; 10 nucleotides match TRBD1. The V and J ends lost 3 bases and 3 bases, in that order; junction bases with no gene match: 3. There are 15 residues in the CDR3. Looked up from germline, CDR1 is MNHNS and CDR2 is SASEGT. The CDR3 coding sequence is TGTGCCAGCAGTGAGGGACAGGGGAGGACAGATACGCAGTATTTT. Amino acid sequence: CASSEGQGRTDTQYF.

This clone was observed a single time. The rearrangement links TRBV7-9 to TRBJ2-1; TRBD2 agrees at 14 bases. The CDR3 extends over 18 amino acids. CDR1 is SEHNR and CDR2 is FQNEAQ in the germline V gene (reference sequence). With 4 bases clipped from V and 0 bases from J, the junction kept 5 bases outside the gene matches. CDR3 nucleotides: TGTGCCAGCAGCTCCGGGACTAGCGGGGGCCCCTCCTACAATGAGCAGTTCTTC. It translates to CASSSGTSGGPSYNEQFF.

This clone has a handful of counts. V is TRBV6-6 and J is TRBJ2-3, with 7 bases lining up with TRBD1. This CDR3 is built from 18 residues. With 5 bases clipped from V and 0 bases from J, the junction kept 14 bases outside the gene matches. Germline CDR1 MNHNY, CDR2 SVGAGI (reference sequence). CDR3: CASSRGFKRTGSTDTQYF. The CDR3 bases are TGTGCCAGCAGTCGAGGTTTTAAGCGGACAGGAAGCACAGATACGCAGTATTTT.

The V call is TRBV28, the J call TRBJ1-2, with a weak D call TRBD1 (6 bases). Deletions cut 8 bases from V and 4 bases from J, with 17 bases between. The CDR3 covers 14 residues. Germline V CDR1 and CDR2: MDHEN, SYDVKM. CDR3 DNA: TGTGCCAGCCAACTGGGGGGGCGCATCTATGGCTACACCTTC. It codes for CASQLGGRIYGYTF.

The CDR3 is CASNLQGMNTEAFF. CDR3 nucleotide sequence: TGTGCCAGCAACCTACAGGGTATGAACACTGAAGCTTTCTTT. The rearrangement joins TRBV2 to TRBJ1-1, with a weak D call TRBD1 (6 bases). V lost 7 bases and J 0 bases, leaving 12 bases between the germline ends. The CDR3 runs 14 residues. Germline CDR1 reads SNHLY; CDR2 reads FYNNEI. The variable domain in full, with the rest retrieved from reference TRBV2 and TRBJ1-1, is EPEVTQTPSHQVTQMGQEVILRCVPISNHLYFYWYRQILGQKVEFLVSFYNNEISEKSEIFDDQFSVERPDGSNFTLKIRSTKLEDSAMYFCASNLQGMNTEAFFGQGTRLTVV.

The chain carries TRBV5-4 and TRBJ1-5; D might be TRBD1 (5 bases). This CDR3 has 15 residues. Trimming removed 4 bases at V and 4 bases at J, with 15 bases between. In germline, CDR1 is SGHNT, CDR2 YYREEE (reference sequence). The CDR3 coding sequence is TGTGCCAGCAGCAATGGGGGGGTCCCAAATCAGCCCCAGCATTTT. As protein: CASSNGGVPNQPQHF.

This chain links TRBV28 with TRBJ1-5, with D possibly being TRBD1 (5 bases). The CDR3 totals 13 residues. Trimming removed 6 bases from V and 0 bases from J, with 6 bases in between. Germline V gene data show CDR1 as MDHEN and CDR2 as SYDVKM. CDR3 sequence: CASRQVSNQPQHF. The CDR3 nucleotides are TGTGCCAGCAGACAGGTTAGCAATCAGCCCCAGCATTTT.

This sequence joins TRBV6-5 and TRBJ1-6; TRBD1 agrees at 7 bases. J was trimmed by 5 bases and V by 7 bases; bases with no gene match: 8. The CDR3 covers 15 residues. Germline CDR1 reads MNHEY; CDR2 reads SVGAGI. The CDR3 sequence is CASTEGAPDNSPLHF. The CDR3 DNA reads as TGTGCCAGCACGGAGGGGGCGCCCGATAATTCACCCCTCCACTTT.